This TCR beta chain was sequenced in a study of blood T cell dynamics during melanoma immunotherapy. DNA loading was fixed at about 360 ng for all bulk PBMC samples. Libraries were prepared by immunoSEQ multiplex PCR; TCRdb keeps only in-frame clonotypes and omits some of them. The data hold several thousand clones, with more than 65% observed a single time. The time point: pre-treatment baseline. Blood was drawn before treatment and at week 3 after checkpoint blockade. Germline lookup yields CDR1 SGHRS and CDR2 YFSETQ. The CDR3 is made up of 15 amino acids. V trimming: 4 bases; J trimming: 3 bases; junction bases outside the gene matches: 7.

The sequence was obtained from a human donor with melanoma. Sequenced here: blood, sampled from a patient treated with checkpoint blockade. The J gene is TRBJ2-7, the V gene TRBV5-1, with 10 bases that match TRBD2. CDR3: CASSAHSGGFYEQYF. CDR3 nucleotide sequence: TGCGCCAGCAGCGCGCATAGCGGGGGGTTCTACGAGCAGTACTTC.